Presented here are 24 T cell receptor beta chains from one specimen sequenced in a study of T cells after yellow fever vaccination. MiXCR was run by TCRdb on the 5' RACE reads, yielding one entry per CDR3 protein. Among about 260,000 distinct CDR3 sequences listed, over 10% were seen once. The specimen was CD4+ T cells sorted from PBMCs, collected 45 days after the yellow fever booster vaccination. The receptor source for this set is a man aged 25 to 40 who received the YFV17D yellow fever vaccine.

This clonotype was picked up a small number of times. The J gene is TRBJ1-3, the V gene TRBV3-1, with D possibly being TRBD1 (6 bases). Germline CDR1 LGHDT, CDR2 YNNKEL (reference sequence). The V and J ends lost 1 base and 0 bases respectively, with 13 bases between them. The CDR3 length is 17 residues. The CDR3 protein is CASSQGGYRASGNTIYF. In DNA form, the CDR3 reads TGTGCCAGCAGCCAAGGGGGATACAGGGCCTCTGGAAACACCATATATTTT. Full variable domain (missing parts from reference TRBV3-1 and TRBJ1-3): DTAVSQTPKYLVTQMGNDKSIKCEQNLGHDTMYWYKQDSKKFLKIMFSYNNKELIINETVPNRFSPKSPDKAHLNLHINSLELGDSAVYFCASSQGGYRASGNTIYFGEGSWLTVV.

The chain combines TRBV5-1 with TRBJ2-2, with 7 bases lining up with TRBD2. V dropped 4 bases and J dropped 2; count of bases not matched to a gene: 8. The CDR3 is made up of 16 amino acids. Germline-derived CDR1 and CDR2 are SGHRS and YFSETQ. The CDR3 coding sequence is TGCGCCAGCAGCCCGGCGGCGGGAGCTAACACCGGGGAGCTGTTTTTT. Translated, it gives CASSPAAGANTGELFF.

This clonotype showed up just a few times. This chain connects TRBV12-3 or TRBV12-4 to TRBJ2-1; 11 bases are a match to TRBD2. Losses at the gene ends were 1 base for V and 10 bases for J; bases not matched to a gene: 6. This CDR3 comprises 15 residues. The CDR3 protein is CASSLGLAGTNEQFF. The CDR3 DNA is TGTGCCAGCAGTTTAGGACTAGCGGGAACCAACGAGCAGTTCTTC.

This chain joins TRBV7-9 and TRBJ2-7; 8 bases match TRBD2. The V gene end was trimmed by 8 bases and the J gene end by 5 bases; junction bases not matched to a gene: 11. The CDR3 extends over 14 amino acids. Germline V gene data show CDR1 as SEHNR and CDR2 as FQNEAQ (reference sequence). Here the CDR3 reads CASPPGGPADEQYF. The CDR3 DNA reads TGTGCCAGCCCCCCGGGAGGGCCCGCAGACGAGCAGTACTTC. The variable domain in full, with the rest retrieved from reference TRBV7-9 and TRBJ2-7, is DTGVSQNPRHKITKRGQNVTFRCDPISEHNRLYWYRQTLGQGPEFLTYFQNEAQLEKSRLLSDRFSAERPKGSFSTLEIQRTEQGDSAMYLCASPPGGPADEQYFGPGTRLTVT.

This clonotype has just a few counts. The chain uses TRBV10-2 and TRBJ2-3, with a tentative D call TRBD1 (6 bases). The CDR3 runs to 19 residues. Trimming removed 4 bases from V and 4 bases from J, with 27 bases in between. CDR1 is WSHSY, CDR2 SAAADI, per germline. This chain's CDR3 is CASSAGQIGTVKGADTQYF. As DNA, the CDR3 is TGCGCCAGCAGTGCCGGACAGATCGGGACGGTGAAGGGAGCAGATACGCAGTATTTT.

In DNA, the CDR3 is TGTGCCAGCAGCAAAGTTCCGGGGGTTTTTGGGGAGACCCAGTACTTC. Translated: CASSKVPGVFGETQYF. The V call is TRBV7-2, the J call TRBJ2-5; D might be TRBD2 (6 bases). Germline lookup yields CDR1 SGHTA and CDR2 FQGNSA. The CDR3 extends over 16 amino acids. The V end lost 5 bases, the J end lost 5 bases, and 21 bases lay between the germline ends.

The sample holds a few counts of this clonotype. The CDR3 DNA sequence: TGTGCCAGCAGAGCGACTAGCGGAGCCTACAATGAGCAGTTCTTC. Its translation is CASRATSGAYNEQFF. The chain joins TRBV6-2 or TRBV6-3 to TRBJ2-1, with 9 bases lining up with TRBD2. There are 15 residues in the CDR3. CDR1 and CDR2 (germline): MNHEY, SVGEGT. The V gene end was trimmed by 6 bases and the J gene end by 2 bases; junction bases not matched to a gene: 5.

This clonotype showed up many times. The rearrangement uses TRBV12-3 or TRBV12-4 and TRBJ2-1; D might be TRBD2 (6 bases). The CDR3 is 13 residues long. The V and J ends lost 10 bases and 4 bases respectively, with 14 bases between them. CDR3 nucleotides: TGTGCCACCCATAGCGGAGTATACAATGAGCAGTTCTTC. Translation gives CATHSGVYNEQFF.

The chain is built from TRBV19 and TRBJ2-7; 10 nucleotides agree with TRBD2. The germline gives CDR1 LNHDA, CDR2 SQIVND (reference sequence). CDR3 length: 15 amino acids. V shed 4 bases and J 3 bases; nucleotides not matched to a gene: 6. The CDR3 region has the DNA TGTGCCAGTAGTACAAGCGGGAGGGCCCTCTACGAGCAGTACTTC. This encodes CASSTSGRALYEQYF.

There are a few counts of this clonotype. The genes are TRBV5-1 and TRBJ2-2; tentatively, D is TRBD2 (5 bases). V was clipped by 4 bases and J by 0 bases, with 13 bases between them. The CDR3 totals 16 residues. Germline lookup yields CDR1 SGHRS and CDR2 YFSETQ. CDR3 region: CASSPGVTSNTGELFF. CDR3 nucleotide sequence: TGCGCCAGCAGCCCCGGGGTGACCTCGAACACCGGGGAGCTGTTTTTT.

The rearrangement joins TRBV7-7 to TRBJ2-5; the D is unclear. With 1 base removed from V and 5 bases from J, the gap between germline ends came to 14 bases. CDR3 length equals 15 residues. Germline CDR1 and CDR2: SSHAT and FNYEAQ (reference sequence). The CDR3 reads CASSLDTGFSETQYF. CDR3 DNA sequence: TGTGCCAGCAGCTTAGATACCGGGTTCAGCGAGACCCAGTACTTC.

CDR3 region: CATAQGAAYNEQFF. As DNA, the CDR3 is TGTGCCACCGCGCAGGGGGCGGCCTACAATGAGCAGTTCTTC. This rearrangement joins TRBV28 to TRBJ2-1; 8 bases match TRBD1. The CDR3 is 14 residues long. Germline V gives CDR1 MDHEN, CDR2 SYDVKM. Germline trimming cut 10 bases from V and 2 bases from J; bases unmatched to any gene: 7.

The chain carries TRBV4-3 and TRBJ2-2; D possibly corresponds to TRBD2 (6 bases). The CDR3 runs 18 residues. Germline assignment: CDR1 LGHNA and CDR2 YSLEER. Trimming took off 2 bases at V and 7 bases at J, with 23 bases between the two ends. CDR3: CASSQWSLQGGFRGELFF. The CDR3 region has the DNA TGCGCCAGCAGCCAATGGAGTTTGCAGGGAGGTTTTCGCGGGGAGCTGTTTTTT.

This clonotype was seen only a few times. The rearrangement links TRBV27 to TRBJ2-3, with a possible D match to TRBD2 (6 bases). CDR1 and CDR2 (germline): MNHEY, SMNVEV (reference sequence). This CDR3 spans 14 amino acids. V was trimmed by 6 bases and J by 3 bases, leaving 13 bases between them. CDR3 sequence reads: CASRAGSGTDTQYF. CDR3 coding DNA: TGTGCCAGCAGGGCGGGGTCTGGGACAGATACGCAGTATTTT.

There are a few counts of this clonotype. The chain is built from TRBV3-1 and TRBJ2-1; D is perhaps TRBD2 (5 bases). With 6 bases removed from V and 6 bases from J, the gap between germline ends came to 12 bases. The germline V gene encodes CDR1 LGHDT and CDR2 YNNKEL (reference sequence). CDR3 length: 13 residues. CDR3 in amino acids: CASRLGGGNEQFF. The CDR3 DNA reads TGTGCCAGCAGGCTAGGAGGTGGCAATGAGCAGTTCTTC.

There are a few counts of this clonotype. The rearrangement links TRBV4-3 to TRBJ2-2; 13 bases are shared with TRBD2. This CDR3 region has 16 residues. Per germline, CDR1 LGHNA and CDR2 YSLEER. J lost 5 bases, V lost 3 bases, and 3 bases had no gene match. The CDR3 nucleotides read TGCGCCAGCAGCCAGGGGACTAGCGGGATAACCGGGGAGCTGTTTTTT. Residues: CASSQGTSGITGELFF.

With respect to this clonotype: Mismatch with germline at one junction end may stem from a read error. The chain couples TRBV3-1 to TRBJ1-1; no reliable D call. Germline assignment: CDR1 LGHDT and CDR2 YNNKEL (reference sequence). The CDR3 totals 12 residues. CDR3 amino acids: CASSLGITVAFF. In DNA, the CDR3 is TGTGCCAGCAGCCTAGGCATCACTGTAGCTTTCTTT.

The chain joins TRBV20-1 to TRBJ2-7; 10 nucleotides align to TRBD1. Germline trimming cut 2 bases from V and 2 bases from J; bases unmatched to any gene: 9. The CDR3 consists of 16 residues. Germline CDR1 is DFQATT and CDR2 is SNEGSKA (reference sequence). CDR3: CSARNPGQGFTYEQYF. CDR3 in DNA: TGCAGTGCTAGAAACCCGGGACAGGGGTTCACCTACGAGCAGTACTTC.

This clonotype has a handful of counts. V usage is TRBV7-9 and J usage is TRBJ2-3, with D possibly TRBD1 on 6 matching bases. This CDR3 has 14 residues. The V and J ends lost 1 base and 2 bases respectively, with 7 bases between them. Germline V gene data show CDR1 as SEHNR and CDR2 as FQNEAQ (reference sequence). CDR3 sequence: CASSLGTVTDTQYF. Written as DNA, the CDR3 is TGTGCCAGCAGCTTAGGGACAGTCACAGATACGCAGTATTTT.

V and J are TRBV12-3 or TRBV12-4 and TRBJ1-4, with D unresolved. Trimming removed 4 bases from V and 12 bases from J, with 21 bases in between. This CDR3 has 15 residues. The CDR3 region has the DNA TGTGCCAGCAGTTCTAATCGGATCAGAGTTGGAGAACTGTTTTTT. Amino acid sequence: CASSSNRIRVGELFF.

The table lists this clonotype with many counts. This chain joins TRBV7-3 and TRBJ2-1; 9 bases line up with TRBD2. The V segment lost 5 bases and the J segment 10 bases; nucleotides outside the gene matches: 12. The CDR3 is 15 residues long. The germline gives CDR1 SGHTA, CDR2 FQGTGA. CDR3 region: CASSPSGTTQGEQFF. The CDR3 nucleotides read TGTGCCAGCAGCCCTAGCGGGACTACTCAAGGGGAGCAGTTCTTC.

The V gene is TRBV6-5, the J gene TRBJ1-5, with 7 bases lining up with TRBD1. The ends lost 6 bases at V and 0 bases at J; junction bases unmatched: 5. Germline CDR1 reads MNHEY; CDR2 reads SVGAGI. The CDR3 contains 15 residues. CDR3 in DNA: TGTGCCAGCAGCCCAGGGACAGTTAGCAATCAGCCCCAGCATTTT. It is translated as CASSPGTVSNQPQHF.

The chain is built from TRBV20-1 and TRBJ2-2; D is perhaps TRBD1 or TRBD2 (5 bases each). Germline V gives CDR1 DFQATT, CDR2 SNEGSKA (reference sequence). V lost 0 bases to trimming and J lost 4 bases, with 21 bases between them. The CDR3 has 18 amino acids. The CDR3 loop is CSARDIGDVVKSTGELFF. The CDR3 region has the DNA TGCAGTGCTAGAGATATAGGGGACGTGGTTAAGAGCACCGGGGAGCTGTTTTTT.

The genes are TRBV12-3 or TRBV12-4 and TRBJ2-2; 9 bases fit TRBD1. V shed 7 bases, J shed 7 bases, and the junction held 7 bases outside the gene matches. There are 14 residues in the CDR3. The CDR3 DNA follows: TGTGCCAGCACCCCCCGGACAGGGGTCGGGGAGCTGTTTTTT. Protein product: CASTPRTGVGELFF.